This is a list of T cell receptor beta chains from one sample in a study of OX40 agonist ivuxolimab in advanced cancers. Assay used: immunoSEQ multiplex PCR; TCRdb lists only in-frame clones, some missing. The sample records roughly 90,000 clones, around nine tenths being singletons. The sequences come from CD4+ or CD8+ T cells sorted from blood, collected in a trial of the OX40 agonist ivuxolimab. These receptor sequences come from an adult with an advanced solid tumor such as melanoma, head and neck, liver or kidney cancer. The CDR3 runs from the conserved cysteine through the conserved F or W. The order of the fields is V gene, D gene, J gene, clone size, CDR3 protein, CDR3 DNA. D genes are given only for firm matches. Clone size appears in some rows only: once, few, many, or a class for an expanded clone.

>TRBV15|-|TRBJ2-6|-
CATSRVGGLGANVLTF
TGTGCCACCAGCAGAGTGGGGGGACTTGGGGCCAACGTCCTGACTTTC
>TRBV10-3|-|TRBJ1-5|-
CAISESTRSGDQPQHF
TGTGCCATCAGTGAAAGTACCCGATCTGGGGACCAGCCCCAGCATTTT
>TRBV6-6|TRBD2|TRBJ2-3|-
CASSGRSGGEDTQYF
TGTGCCAGCAGTGGGCGAAGCGGGGGGGAAGATACGCAGTATTTT
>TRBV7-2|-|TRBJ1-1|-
CASSLDDREAFF
TGTGCCAGCAGCTTAGATGATCGGGAAGCTTTCTTT
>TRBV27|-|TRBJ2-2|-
CASSSRRGAIGGELFF
TGTGCCAGCAGTTCGCGCAGGGGAGCGATAGGCGGGGAGCTGTTTTTT
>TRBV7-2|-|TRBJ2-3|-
CASSLSRADTQYF
TGTGCCAGCAGCTTAAGCAGGGCGGATACGCAGTATTTT
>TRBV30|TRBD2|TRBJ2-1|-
CAWFDFHREGRNNEQFF
TGTGCCTGGTTCGACTTCCACCGGGAGGGCCGAAACAATGAGCAGTTCTTC
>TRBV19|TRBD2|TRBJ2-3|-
CASKRTSGSNTQYF
TGTGCCAGTAAGCGGACTAGCGGGAGTAATACGCAGTATTTT
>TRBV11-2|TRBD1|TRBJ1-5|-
CASSLGQGVPIGNQPQHF
TGTGCCAGCAGCTTAGGACAGGGGGTCCCTATAGGCAATCAGCCCCAGCATTTT
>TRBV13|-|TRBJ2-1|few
CASSLSFLGTAGGNEQFF
TGTGCCAGCAGCTTATCGTTTTTAGGGACGGCGGGTGGGAATGAGCAGTTCTTC
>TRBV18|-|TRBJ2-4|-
CASSPDPIAKNIQYF
TGTGCCAGCTCACCTGACCCGATAGCCAAAAACATTCAGTACTTC
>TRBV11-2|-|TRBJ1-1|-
CASSFLGVPNTEAFF
TGTGCCAGCAGCTTCTTGGGAGTACCCAACACTGAAGCTTTCTTT
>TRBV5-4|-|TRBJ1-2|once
CASRLQGNYGYTF
TGTGCCAGCAGACTTCAGGGGAACTATGGCTACACCTTC
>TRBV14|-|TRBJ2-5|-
CASSQAVSAETQYF
TGTGCCAGCAGCCAAGCCGTAAGTGCGGAGACCCAGTACTTC
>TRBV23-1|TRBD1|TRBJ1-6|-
CASAGTGGKNSPLHF
TGCGCCAGTGCCGGGACAGGGGGAAAAAATTCACCCCTCCACTTT
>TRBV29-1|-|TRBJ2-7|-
CSVVPSGGALYEQYF
TGCAGCGTTGTCCCCTCGGGCGGGGCCCTCTACGAGCAGTACTTC
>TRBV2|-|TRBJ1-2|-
CASSGAEANYGYTF
TGTGCCAGCAGTGGGGCAGAAGCTAACTATGGCTACACCTTC